These 23 T cell receptor beta chains were all obtained from the same sample, sequenced in a study of identical twins. TCRdb re-called the 5' RACE reads through MiXCR, storing one row per CDR3 protein. The table has around 670,000 distinct CDR3 sequences, 5.5% to 6.5% seen once. The specimen sequenced was naive T cells sorted from blood. These receptors came from a man aged 18 to 35 in good health.

This clonotype was seen many times. This sequence joins TRBV2 and TRBJ2-3, with TRBD1 matching 8 bases. CDR1 and CDR2 from the germline V gene are SNHLY and FYNNEI. This CDR3 contains 14 residues. V dropped 2 bases and J dropped 3; count of bases not matched to a gene: 1. CDR3 sequence: CASSEQGATDTQYF. CDR3 sequence (DNA): TGTGCCAGCAGTGAACAGGGGGCGACAGATACGCAGTATTTT. Full variable domain (remainder filled in from reference TRBV2 and TRBJ2-3): EPEVTQTPSHQVTQMGQEVILRCVPISNHLYFYWYRQILGQKVEFLVSFYNNEISEKSEIFDDQFSVERPDGSNFTLKIRSTKLEDSAMYFCASSEQGATDTQYFGPGTRLTVL.

This clonotype was observed many times. V is TRBV2 and J is TRBJ1-1, with unresolved D. The germline V gene has CDR1 SNHLY and CDR2 FYNNEI. V was pared by 3 bases and J by 4 bases, with 9 bases between. The length of the CDR3 is 13 residues. CDR3 nucleotide sequence: TGTGCCAGCAGTGATCGGGAGGGCACTGAAGCTTTCTTT. Its protein is CASSDREGTEAFF.

This clonotype occurred many times. The genes are TRBV10-1 and TRBJ1-2; the D is unclear. From germline, CDR1 is WNHNN and CDR2 SYGVQD (reference sequence). This CDR3 has 13 residues. V lost 3 bases and J lost 7, with 12 bases in between. The DNA for the CDR3 is TGCGCCAGCAGTGATAAGCGCGTCGGTGGCTACACCTTC. Residues: CASSDKRVGGYTF.

This clonotype has a count of ten or more. This CDR3 is CSVEASGNGGEQFF. CDR3 nucleotide sequence: TGCAGCGTTGAGGCTAGCGGAAACGGGGGTGAGCAGTTCTTC. The chain carries TRBV29-1 and TRBJ2-1, with 7 bases aligning to TRBD2. The germline gives CDR1 SQVTM, CDR2 ANQGSEA. The length of the CDR3 is 14 residues. Germline trimming cut 3 bases from V and 9 bases from J; bases unmatched to any gene: 11.

This clonotype was detected many times. The V call is TRBV7-9, the J call TRBJ1-1; possibly TRBD1 for D (6 bases). The CDR3 runs 14 residues. CDR1 is SEHNR and CDR2 is FQNEAQ in the germline V gene (reference sequence). V was clipped by 6 bases and J by 0 bases, with 11 bases between them. The CDR3 DNA is TGTGCCAGCAGAGACGGACAGTTGAACACTGAAGCTTTCTTT. It translates to CASRDGQLNTEAFF.

The sample holds many counts of this clonotype. This chain connects TRBV29-1 to TRBJ2-7; the match to TRBD2 covers 11 bases. Germline V gene lookup returns CDR1 SQVTM and CDR2 ANQGSEA. The junction had 4 bases not matched to a gene; V was cut back by 5 bases and J by 4 bases. The CDR3 has 13 residues. CDR3 sequence reads: CSVRLAGLYEQYV. The CDR3 DNA reads as TGCAGCGTTAGACTAGCGGGATTATACGAGCAGTACGTC.

This clonotype was observed a few times. The V gene is TRBV20-1, the J gene TRBJ2-4; either TRBD1 or TRBD2 may supply D (5 bases each). From germline, CDR1 is DFQATT and CDR2 SNEGSKA (reference sequence). The V end was cut by 0 bases, the J end by 4 bases, with 16 bases between. The CDR3 sequence is 16 residues long. The CDR3, as DNA: TGCAGTGCTAGAGATTGGGGCAGGACGGGAAAAAACATTCAGTACTTC. It specifies CSARDWGRTGKNIQYF.

The J gene is TRBJ1-4, the V gene TRBV11-1; no definite D call. V was cut by 5 bases and J by 7 bases, with 26 bases left in between. The CDR3 consists of 18 residues. Looked up from germline, CDR1 is SGHAT and CDR2 is FQDESV (reference sequence). The DNA for the CDR3 is TGTGCCAGCAGCCCAGACGCCGGTAGTTTGATTCTTGGTGAAAAACTGTTTTTT. This translates into CASSPDAGSLILGEKLFF.

This chain connects TRBV12-5 to TRBJ1-1; possibly TRBD1 for D (5 bases). The CDR3 totals 13 residues. From germline, CDR1 is LGHNT and CDR2 FRNRAP. The V end was cut by 7 bases, the J end by 1 base, with 10 bases between. CDR3 amino acids: CASAARGNTEAFF. CDR3 in DNA: TGTGCTAGTGCCGCAAGGGGGAACACTGAAGCTTTCTTT.

The V call is TRBV29-1, the J call TRBJ2-7; 10 bases map to TRBD2. This CDR3 is built from 14 residues. With V trimmed by 5 bases and J by 7 bases, 11 bases remained unmatched. From germline, CDR1 is SQVTM and CDR2 ANQGSEA. In DNA, the CDR3 is TGCAGCGTTCGAAGTCTAGCGGGAGCGAATGAGCAGTACTTC. Its translation: CSVRSLAGANEQYF.

This clonotype was detected ten times or more. The V call is TRBV28, the J call TRBJ2-7; 7 bases align to TRBD1. CDR1 and CDR2 from the germline V gene are MDHEN and SYDVKM. There are 16 residues in the CDR3. V trimming: 6 bases; J trimming: 5 bases; junction bases outside the gene matches: 16. The chain's CDR3 is CASSFKIGGQYDEQYV. For the CDR3, the DNA is TGTGCCAGCAGCTTTAAGATTGGGGGACAGTATGACGAGCAGTACGTC.

There are many counts of this clonotype. The chain is built from TRBV20-1 and TRBJ2-5; no firm D call. Germline-derived CDR1 and CDR2 are DFQATT and SNEGSKA (reference sequence). V was pared by 4 bases and J by 5 bases, with 5 bases between. The CDR3 has 10 residues. CDR3 bases: TGCAGTGCTAACCGGGAGACCCAGTACTTC. The encoded protein is CSANRETQYF.

This clonotype was observed a handful of times. The DNA of the CDR3 is TGCGCCAGCAGCTTCGACGAAAAACTGTTTTTT. It translates to CASSFDEKLFF. The chain carries TRBV5-1 and TRBJ1-4; D uncertain. V was clipped by 2 bases and J by 8 bases, with 4 bases between them. Germline CDR1 is SGHRS and CDR2 is YFSETQ. The CDR3 spans 11 residues. Filled out from reference TRBV5-1 and TRBJ1-4, the complete variable domain reads KAGVTQTPRYLIKTRGQQVTLSCSPISGHRSVSWYQQTPGQGLQFLFEYFSETQRNKGNFPGRFSGRQFSNSRSEMNVSTLELGDSALYLCASSFDEKLFFGSGTQLSVL.

This clonotype has ten or more counts. The V gene is TRBV7-2, the J gene TRBJ1-2; 7 nucleotides align to TRBD1. V was pared by 5 bases and J by 5 bases, with 5 bases of the junction left unmatched. Looked up from germline, CDR1 is SGHTA and CDR2 is FQGNSA. CDR3 length: 13 amino acids. The CDR3 DNA reads TGTGCCAGCAGCCCAGGACAGGAATATGGCTACACCTTC. Its translation: CASSPGQEYGYTF.

This CDR3 is CSAVQGAPGNTIYF. CDR3 DNA sequence: TGCAGTGCAGTACAGGGGGCGCCGGGAAACACCATATATTTT. The chain recombines TRBV20-1 with TRBJ1-3; TRBD1 agrees at 9 bases. Looked up from germline, CDR1 is DFQATT and CDR2 is SNEGSKA (reference sequence). The CDR3 consists of 14 residues. J gave up 4 bases and V 6 bases, and 7 bases lay outside the gene matches.

In its sample, this clonotype was seen many times. In nucleotides, the CDR3 is TGCAGTGCTAGAGATACTGGGACAGGGCCTAGTTTTAACTATGGCTACACCTTC. This sequence encodes CSARDTGTGPSFNYGYTF. This sequence joins TRBV20-1 and TRBJ1-2, with 9 bases aligning to TRBD1. CDR1 DFQATT and CDR2 SNEGSKA come from the germline V gene (reference sequence). Trimming removed 0 bases from V and 1 base from J; junction bases left unmatched: 12. CDR3 length: 18 residues.

This clonotype was seen at least ten times. The chain has TRBV12-3 or TRBV12-4 and TRBJ1-2, with 7 nucleotides matching TRBD1. The CDR3 has 16 residues. With V trimmed by 1 base and J by 8 bases, 13 bases remained unmatched. The CDR3 sequence: CASSLGAPTGMEGYTF. As DNA, the CDR3 is TGTGCCAGCAGTTTAGGAGCACCGACAGGGATGGAGGGCTACACCTTC.

A note on this clonotype: Compared with germline, one end of the junction differs, possibly owing to a read error. V and J are TRBV15 and TRBJ2-1; D assignment may be TRBD1 or TRBD2 (5 bases each). CDR1 is LNHNV, CDR2 YYDKDF, per germline (reference sequence). CDR3 length: 15 amino acids. The CDR3 region is CATTRGISSYNERFF. CDR3 nucleotide sequence: TGCGCCACCACGAGGGGTATCAGCTCCTACAATGAGCGGTTCTTC.

There are a few counts of this clonotype. The chain couples TRBV12-3 or TRBV12-4 to TRBJ2-7, with a possible D match to TRBD1 (5 bases). The CDR3 covers 14 residues. V gave up 4 bases and J gave up 2 bases, with 12 bases separating them. The CDR3 region is CASSSGIPPYEQYF. The CDR3 DNA follows: TGTGCCAGCAGTTCAGGGATCCCTCCCTACGAGCAGTACTTC.

The V and J genes are TRBV4-3 and TRBJ2-2; D is possibly TRBD2 (7 bases). CDR1 LGHNA and CDR2 YSLEER come from the germline V gene. Trimming shortened V by 1 base and J by 7 bases, and 19 bases separated the two germline ends. This CDR3 contains 17 residues. The CDR3 is CASSQVLAQGGGGELFF. As DNA, the CDR3 is TGCGCCAGCAGCCAAGTCCTCGCCCAGGGAGGGGGCGGGGAGCTGTTTTTT.

This clonotype was seen many times. V gene TRBV25-1 combines with J gene TRBJ2-1; 7 positions agree with TRBD1. Germline CDR1 is MGHDK and CDR2 is SYGVNS. The CDR3 runs 15 residues. J was trimmed by 7 bases and V by 3 bases; bases with no gene match: 9. The CDR3 sequence: CASSESQGFVNEQFF. The CDR3 nucleotides are TGTGCCAGCAGTGAGTCACAGGGGTTTGTTAATGAGCAGTTCTTC.

This clonotype was counted many times. This CDR3 is CASSGTVGPQHF. The CDR3 coding sequence is TGTGCCAGCAGCGGGACCGTAGGGCCCCAGCATTTT. The J gene is TRBJ1-5, the V gene TRBV12-3 or TRBV12-4; a weak D match, TRBD1 (5 bases). CDR3 length equals 12 residues. Trimming pared 6 bases from V and 9 bases from J, leaving 12 bases between.

The chain is built from TRBV14 and TRBJ2-1, with TRBD2 matching over 7 bases. Trimming took 0 bases from V and 9 from J; bases not matched to a gene: 8. The CDR3 spans 15 residues. Germline V gene lookup returns CDR1 SGHDN and CDR2 FVKESK. CDR3 sequence: CASSQETSRFGEQFF. The CDR3, as DNA: TGTGCCAGCAGCCAAGAGACTAGCCGTTTCGGTGAGCAGTTCTTC.